This TCR beta chain comes out of a study of T-cell memory formation after mild COVID-19. Turning to the study itself: Clusters were largely donor specific.

Per germline, CDR1 SGHVS and CDR2 FNYEAQ. This CDR3 comprises 16 residues. Unmatched junction bases numbered 10, after V lost 5 bases and J lost 6 bases. Whole-study findings and limits: Pre-infection memory carried some responding clones, suggesting that cross-reactive memory joined. For second-wave clones that peaked at day 37, SARS-CoV-2 specificity went unverified.

This clonotype was found a few times. Antigen: not known. Each CDR3 protein is one row after TCRdb ran MiXCR on the 5' RACE reads. The sample includes approximately 260,000 distinct CDR3 sequences, roughly 18% of them seen just once. This TCR derives from a man between 18 and 29 years old who had mild COVID-19 (a few samples of this study predate the infection). Cell type and time point are not known. This chain connects TRBV7-6 to TRBJ2-1; 10 bases match TRBD1. The specimen was PBMCs or a T cell subset sorted from them (not recorded which). The CDR3 region is CASSPETGGALNEQFF. The CDR3 DNA sequence: TGTGCCAGCAGCCCCGAGACAGGGGGCGCACTCAATGAGCAGTTCTTC.